This T cell receptor (beta chain) was obtained from a study of PD-1 blockade in classical Hodgkin lymphoma. Study-level findings and limits: Partial responders and progressors had significantly lower baseline TCR diversity. At C4D1, TCR diversity had climbed significantly for CD4+ cells, though not for CD8+ cells. Prior therapy or disease activity may underlie the repertoire differences, whose causes remain undefined.

This table comes from immunoSEQ multiplex PCR, and its TCRdb copy is limited to in-frame clones, with some not included. The data hold about 6,400 clones, with roughly 86% observed a single time. On this clone: Its antigen is as yet unknown.

Described time point: cycle 4 day 1 (C4D1), after five to seven weeks of nivolumab. No patient escaped relapse after autologous stem cell transplantation, and brentuximab vedotin exposure varied. Researchers report purifying CD4+ T cells from thawed PBMCs by magnetic negative selection. Reported best responses ranged across complete response, partial response or progressive disease. CDR1 is MGHRA and CDR2 is YSYEKL in the germline V gene. Unmatched junction bases numbered 15, after V lost 3 bases and J lost 5 bases. This CDR3 spans 18 amino acids. The receptor was derived from a human donor with classical Hodgkin lymphoma. The sample consisted of CD4+ T cells from blood, taken before the fourth cycle of nivolumab. The chain uses TRBV4-1 and TRBJ2-2; 7 nucleotides match TRBD2. The CDR3 here is CASSHLLGGRGGTGELFF. CDR3 DNA: TGCGCCAGCAGCCATCTCCTAGGTGGGAGGGGCGGTACCGGGGAGCTGTTTTTT.